This T cell receptor beta chain came from a study of blood T cell repertoires in COVID-19. For the study at large: Samples of COVID-19 (acute and convalescent) were obtained from the United States, Italy and Spain.

Germline CDR1 and CDR2: SGHAT and FQNNGV. The CDR3 covers 15 residues. The junction had 6 bases not matched to a gene; V was cut back by 5 bases and J by 0 bases. Profiled with immunoSEQ multiplex PCR; TCRdb holds only in-frame clones, not every one. The profile shows about 97,000 clones, 90% of them singletons. The chain carries TRBV11-2 and TRBJ1-2; 7 nucleotides agree with TRBD1. Sequences were obtained from peripheral blood. The TCR sequence derives from a man in his fifties or sixties with acute or convalescent COVID-19. DNA of the CDR3: TGTGCCAGCAGCCTCGGGACAGCTTCTAACTATGGCTACACCTTC. Its translation: CASSLGTASNYGYTF. Full variable domain (remainder filled in from reference TRBV11-2 and TRBJ1-2): EAGVAQSPRYKIIEKRQSVAFWCNPISGHATLYWYQQILGQGPKLLIQFQNNGVVDDSQLPKDRFSAERLKGVDSTLKIQPAKLEDSAVYLCASSLGTASNYGYTFGSGTRLTVV.